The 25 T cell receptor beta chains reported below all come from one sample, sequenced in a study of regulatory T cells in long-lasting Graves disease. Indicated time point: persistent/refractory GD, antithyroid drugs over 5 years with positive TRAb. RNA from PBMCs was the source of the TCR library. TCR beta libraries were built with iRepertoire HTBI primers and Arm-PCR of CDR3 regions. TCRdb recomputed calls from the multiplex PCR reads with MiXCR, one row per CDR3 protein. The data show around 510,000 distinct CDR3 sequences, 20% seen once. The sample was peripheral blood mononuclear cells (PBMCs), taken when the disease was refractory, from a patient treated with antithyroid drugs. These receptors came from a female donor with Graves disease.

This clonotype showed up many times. This chain's CDR3 is CASSSKLAGRYEQYF. The CDR3 DNA follows: TGTGCCAGCAGTTCCAAGCTAGCGGGACGATACGAGCAGTACTTC. V and J are TRBV28 and TRBJ2-7; 9 bases are a match to TRBD2. The V gene's germline CDR1 is MDHEN and CDR2 SYDVKM. There are 15 residues in the CDR3. Losses at the gene ends were 4 bases for V and 4 bases for J; bases not matched to a gene: 8.

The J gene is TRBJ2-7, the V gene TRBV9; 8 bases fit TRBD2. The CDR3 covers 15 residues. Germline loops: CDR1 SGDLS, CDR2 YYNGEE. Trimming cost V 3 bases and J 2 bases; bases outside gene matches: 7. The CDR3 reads CASSGATSAPYEQYF. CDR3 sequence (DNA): TGTGCCAGCAGCGGCGCGACTAGCGCACCCTACGAGCAGTACTTC.

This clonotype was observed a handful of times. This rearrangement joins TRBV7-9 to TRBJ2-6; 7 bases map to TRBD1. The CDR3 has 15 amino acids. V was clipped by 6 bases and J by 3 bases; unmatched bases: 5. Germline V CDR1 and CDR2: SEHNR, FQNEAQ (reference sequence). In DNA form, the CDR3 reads TGTGCCAGCAGTCGCGACAGGGTTGGGGCCAACGTCCTGACTTTC. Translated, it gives CASSRDRVGANVLTF.

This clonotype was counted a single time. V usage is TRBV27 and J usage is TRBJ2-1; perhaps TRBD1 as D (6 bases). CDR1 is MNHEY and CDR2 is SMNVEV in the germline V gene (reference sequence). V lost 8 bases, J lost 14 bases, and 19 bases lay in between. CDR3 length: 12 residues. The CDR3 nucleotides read TGTGCCAGCTGGGGGCTGACTGGGAATGAGTTCTTC. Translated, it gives CASWGLTGNEFF.

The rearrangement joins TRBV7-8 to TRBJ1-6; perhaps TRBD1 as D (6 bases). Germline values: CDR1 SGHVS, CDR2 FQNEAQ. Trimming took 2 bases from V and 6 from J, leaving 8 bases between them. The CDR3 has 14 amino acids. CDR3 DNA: TGTGCCAGCAGCTTACCGGGGGCTAATTCACCCCTCCACTTT. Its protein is CASSLPGANSPLHF.

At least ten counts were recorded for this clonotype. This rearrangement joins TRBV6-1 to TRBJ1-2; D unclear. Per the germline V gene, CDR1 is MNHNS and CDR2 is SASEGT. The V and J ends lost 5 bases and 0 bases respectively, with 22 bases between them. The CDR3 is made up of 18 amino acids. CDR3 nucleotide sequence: TGTGCCAGCAGTCACGGAGGTTACGAGGGCAGCGCTAACTATGGCTACACCTTC. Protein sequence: CASSHGGYEGSANYGYTF.

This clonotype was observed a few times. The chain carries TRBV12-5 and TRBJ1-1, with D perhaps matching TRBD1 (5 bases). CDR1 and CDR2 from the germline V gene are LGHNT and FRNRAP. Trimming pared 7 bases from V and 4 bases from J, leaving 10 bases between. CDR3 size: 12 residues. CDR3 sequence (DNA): TGTGCTAGTGCGGAGGGGTTCACTGAAGCTTTCTTT. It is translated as CASAEGFTEAFF. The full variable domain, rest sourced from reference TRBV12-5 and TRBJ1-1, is DARVTQTPRHKVTEMGQEVTMRCQPILGHNTVFWYRQTMMQGLELLAYFRNRAPLDDSGMPKDRFSAEMPDATLATLKIQPSEPRDSAVYFCASAEGFTEAFFGQGTRLTVV.

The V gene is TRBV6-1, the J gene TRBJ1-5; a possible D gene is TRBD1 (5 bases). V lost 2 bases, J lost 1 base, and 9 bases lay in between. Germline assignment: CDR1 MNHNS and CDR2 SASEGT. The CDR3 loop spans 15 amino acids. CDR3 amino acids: CASSETGSSNQPQHF. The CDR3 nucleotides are TGTGCCAGCAGTGAAACAGGTTCCAGCAATCAGCCCCAGCATTTT.

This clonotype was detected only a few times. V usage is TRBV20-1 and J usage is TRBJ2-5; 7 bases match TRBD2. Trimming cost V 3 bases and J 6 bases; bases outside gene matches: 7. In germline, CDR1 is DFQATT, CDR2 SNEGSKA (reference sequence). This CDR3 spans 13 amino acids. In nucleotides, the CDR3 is TGCAGTGCTAGCGAGCGGGGTTGGAAGACCCAGTACTTC. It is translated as CSASERGWKTQYF.

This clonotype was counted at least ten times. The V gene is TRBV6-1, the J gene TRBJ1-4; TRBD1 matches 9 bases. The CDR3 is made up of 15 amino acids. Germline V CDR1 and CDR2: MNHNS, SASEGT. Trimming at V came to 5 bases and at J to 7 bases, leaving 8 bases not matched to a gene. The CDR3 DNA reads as TGTGCCAGCAGTCCCACAGGGGGCTTTGGTGAAAAACTGTTTTTT. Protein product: CASSPTGGFGEKLFF.

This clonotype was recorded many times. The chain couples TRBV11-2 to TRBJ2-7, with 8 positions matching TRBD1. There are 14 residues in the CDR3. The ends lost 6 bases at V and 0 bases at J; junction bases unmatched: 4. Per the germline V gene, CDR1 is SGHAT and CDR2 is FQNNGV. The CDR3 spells CASSYRGSSYEQYF. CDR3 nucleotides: TGTGCCAGCAGTTACAGGGGGAGCTCCTACGAGCAGTACTTC.

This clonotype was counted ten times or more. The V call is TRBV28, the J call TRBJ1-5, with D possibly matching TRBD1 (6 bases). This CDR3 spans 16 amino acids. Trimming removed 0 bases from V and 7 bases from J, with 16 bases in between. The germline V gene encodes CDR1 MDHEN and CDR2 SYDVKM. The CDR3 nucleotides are TGTGCCAGCAGTTTATGGCAGGGACAAGGCGGGCAGCCCCAGCATTTT. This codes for CASSLWQGQGGQPQHF.

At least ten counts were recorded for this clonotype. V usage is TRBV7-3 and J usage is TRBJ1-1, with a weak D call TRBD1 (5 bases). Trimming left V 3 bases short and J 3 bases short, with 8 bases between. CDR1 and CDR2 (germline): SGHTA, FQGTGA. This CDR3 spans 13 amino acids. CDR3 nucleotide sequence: TGTGCCAGCAGCTTGGCAGGGTACACTGAAGCTTTCTTT. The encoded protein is CASSLAGYTEAFF.

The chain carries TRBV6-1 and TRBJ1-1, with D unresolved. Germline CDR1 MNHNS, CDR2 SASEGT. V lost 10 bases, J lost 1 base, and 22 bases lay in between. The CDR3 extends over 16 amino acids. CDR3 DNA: TGTGCCACCAAAGACTCTTCCCGTCAAGGGAACACTGAAGCTTTCTTT. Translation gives CATKDSSRQGNTEAFF.

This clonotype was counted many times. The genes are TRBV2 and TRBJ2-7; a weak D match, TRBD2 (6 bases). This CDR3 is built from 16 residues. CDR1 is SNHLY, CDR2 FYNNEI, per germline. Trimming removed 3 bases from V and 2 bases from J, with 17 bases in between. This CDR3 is CASSDSRDWGTYEQYF. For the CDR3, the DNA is TGTGCCAGCAGTGATAGCCGGGACTGGGGGACCTACGAGCAGTACTTC.

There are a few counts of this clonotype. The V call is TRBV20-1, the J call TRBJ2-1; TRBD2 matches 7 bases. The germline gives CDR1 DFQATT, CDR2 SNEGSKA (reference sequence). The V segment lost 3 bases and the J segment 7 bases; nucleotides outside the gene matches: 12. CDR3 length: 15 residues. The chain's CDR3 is CSASSAAGVWNEQFF. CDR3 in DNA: TGCAGTGCTAGTTCTGCGGCGGGAGTTTGGAATGAGCAGTTCTTC.

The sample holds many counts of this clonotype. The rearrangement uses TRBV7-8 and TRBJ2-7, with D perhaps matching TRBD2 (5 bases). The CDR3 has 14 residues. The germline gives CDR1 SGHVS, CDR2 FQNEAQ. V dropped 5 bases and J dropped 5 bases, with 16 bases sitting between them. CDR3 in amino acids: CASSLGPGIDEQYF. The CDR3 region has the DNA TGTGCCAGCAGCCTTGGCCCGGGGATCGACGAGCAGTACTTC.

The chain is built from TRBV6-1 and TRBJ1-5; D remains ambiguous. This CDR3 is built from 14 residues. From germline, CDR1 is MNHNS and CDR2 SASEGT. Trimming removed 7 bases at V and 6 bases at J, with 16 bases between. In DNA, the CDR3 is TGTGCCAGCACCCGAGGAGCTCCAGGTCAGCCCCAGCATTTT. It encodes CASTRGAPGQPQHF.

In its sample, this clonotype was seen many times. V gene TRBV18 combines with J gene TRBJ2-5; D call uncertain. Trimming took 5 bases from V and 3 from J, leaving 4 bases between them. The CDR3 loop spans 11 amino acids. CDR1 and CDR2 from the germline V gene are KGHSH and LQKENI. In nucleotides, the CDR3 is TGTGCCAGCTCAGGGGAAGAGACCCAGTACTTC. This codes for CASSGEETQYF.

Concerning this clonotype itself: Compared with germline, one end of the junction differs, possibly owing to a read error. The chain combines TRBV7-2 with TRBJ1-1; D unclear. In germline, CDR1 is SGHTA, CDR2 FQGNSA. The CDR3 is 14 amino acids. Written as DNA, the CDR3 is TGCGCCAGCAGCCTTTTGGAGGGATACACTGAAGCTTTCTTT. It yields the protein CASSLLEGYTEAFF.

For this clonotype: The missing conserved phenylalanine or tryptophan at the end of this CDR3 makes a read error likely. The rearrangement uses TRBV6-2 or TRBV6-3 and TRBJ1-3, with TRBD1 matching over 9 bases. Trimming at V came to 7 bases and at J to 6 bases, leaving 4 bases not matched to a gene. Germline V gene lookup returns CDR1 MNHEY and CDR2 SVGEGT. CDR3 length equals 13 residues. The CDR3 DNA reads TGTGCCAGCACCGGGGACAGGGCAAACACCATATATCTT. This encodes CASTGDRANTIYL.

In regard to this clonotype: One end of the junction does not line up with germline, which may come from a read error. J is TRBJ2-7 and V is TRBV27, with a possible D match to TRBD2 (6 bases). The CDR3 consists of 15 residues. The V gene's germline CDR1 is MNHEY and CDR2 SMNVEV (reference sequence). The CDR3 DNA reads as TGTACCAGCAGCCTTAGCGGAGGGTTAATAAACGAGCAGTACTTC. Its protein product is CTSSLSGGLINEQYF.

CDR3 nucleotide sequence: TGTGCCAGCAGTTACTTTAGCGGGAGTGCCGACGAGCAGTACTTC. Translation: CASSYFSGSADEQYF. The V gene is TRBV6-9, the J gene TRBJ2-7; 9 bases map to TRBD2. Germline CDR1 and CDR2: MNHGY and SVAAGI. The CDR3 has 15 residues. With 3 bases clipped from V and 5 bases from J, the junction kept 8 bases outside the gene matches.

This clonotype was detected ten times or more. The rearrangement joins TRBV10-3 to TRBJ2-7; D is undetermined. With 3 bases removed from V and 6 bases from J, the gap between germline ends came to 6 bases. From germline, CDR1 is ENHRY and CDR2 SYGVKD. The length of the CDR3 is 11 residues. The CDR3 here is CAISELAEQYF. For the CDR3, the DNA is TGTGCCATCAGTGAATTAGCCGAGCAGTACTTC.

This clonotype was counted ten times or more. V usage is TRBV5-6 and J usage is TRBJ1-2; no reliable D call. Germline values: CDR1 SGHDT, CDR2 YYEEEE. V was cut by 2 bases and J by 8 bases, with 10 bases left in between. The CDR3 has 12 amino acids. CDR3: CASSFPYQGYTF. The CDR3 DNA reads TGTGCCAGCAGCTTTCCCTACCAAGGCTACACCTTC.